This TCR beta chain emerged from a study of cytomegalovirus exposure and HLA in healthy donors. The overall study: Caucasian-associated ancestry cluster membership applied to approximately 80% of several hundred genotyped donors.

This CDR3 has 17 residues. V lost 0 bases and J lost 5; bases outside the gene matches: 12. Germline V gene lookup returns CDR1 SGHNT and CDR2 YYREEE (reference sequence). Study results and caveats: Accurate prediction of most subjects' HLA-A and HLA-B alleles from TCR beta sequences was reported.

Both 60 Vbeta primers and 13 Jbeta primers went into the PCR. The data were produced by immunoSEQ multiplex PCR, yet TCRdb's version contains in-frame clones alone and is incomplete. The sample lists about 120,000 clones; approximately 80% were seen once. Details on this clone: What it recognizes is unknown.

The sequence was collected from a man aged 25-40 years in good health and CMV-seropositive. The rearrangement links TRBV5-4 to TRBJ2-5; 8 nucleotides match TRBD2. Material: PBMCs. CDR3 sequence reads: CASSLAGLAAGAETQYF. CDR3 bases: TGTGCCAGCAGCTTGGCCGGACTAGCTGCCGGTGCGGAGACCCAGTACTTC.